Below are 2 T cell receptor beta chains sequenced from a single sample in a study of regulatory T cells in long-lasting Graves disease. Building of the TCR beta libraries involved iRepertoire HTBI primers and Arm-PCR of CDR3 regions. MiXCR, applied by TCRdb to the multiplex PCR reads, yields one record per CDR3 protein. The table shows approximately 400,000 distinct CDR3 sequences, with more than 12% occurring only once. Time point defined: newly diagnosed GD, antithyroid drugs for less than 3 months. PBMC-extracted RNA yielded the TCR library. The same data also contributed to another study, on T cells in Graves' hyperthyroidism and ophthalmopathy.

The sample consisted of peripheral blood mononuclear cells (PBMCs), taken at new diagnosis, from a patient treated with antithyroid drugs. The receptors shown here come from a woman in her twenties or thirties with Graves disease.

With regard to this clonotype: With a far larger clone one base away, a read error is the likely cause. This chain joins TRBV20-1 and TRBJ2-1; tentatively, D is TRBD2 (6 bases). The germline gives CDR1 DFQATT, CDR2 SNEGSKA (reference sequence). This CDR3 region has 14 residues. The V end lost 2 bases, the J end lost 10 bases, and 18 bases lay between the germline ends. In nucleotides, the CDR3 is TGCAGTGCTAGACTGTCGGGAGTGATGTACGAGCAGTTCTTC. Its translation is CSARLSGVMYEQFF.

There are many counts of this clonotype. The rearrangement links TRBV18 to TRBJ1-1; no clear D gene. This CDR3 spans 16 amino acids. Germline CDR1 reads KGHSH; CDR2 reads LQKENI. The V and J ends lost 2 bases and 2 bases respectively, with 15 bases between them. The CDR3 nucleotides read TGTGCCAGCTCACCATTGCCGGAGGACCTTAACACTGAAGCTTTCTTT. Encoded protein: CASSPLPEDLNTEAFF.